This TCR beta chain appears in the sequencing data of a study of tumor-infiltrating lymphocytes in localized non-small cell lung cancer. Clones were read by immunoSEQ multiplex PCR, and TCRdb kept only the in-frame ones, dropping some. The sample has some 9,000 clones, approximately 64% seen once. V shed 3 bases and J shed 2 bases, with 14 bases lying between them. Germline V lookup: CDR1 GTSNPN, CDR2 SVGIG (reference sequence). The length of the CDR3 is 14 residues. This clonotype was obtained from a human donor with non-small cell lung cancer. The chain uses TRBV30 and TRBJ2-7; tentative D call: TRBD1 (5 bases). Specimen: uninvolved lung tissue not adjacent to the tumor. The CDR3 is CAWRLQGGPYEQYF. The CDR3 coding sequence is TGTGCCTGGAGGCTGCAGGGCGGTCCCTACGAGCAGTACTTC.